One sample yielded the 21 T cell receptor beta chains listed below, sequenced in a study of PD-1 blockade in mismatch repair-deficient tumors. Profiling relied on immunoSEQ multiplex PCR, and the TCRdb table lists in-frame clones only, not all of them. Of under 50,000 clones listed, around 77% are singletons. The source was PBMCs, collected before pembrolizumab treatment. Source of these receptors: an adult with mismatch repair-deficient cancer.

V gene TRBV9 combines with J gene TRBJ2-3, with D unresolved. The V and J ends lost 4 bases and 4 bases respectively, with 10 bases between them. The CDR3 totals 13 residues. CDR1 and CDR2 (germline): SGDLS, YYNGEE. The CDR3 protein is CASSFPNADTQYF. Written as DNA, the CDR3 is TGTGCCAGCAGCTTCCCGAACGCAGATACGCAGTATTTT.

This clone was seen a few times. The chain couples TRBV4-2 to TRBJ2-2; D call uncertain. V gave up 8 bases and J gave up 0 bases, with 7 bases separating them. In germline, CDR1 is LGHNA, CDR2 YNFKEQ. The CDR3 is 13 residues long. CDR3 sequence (DNA): TGTGCCAGCGGATACGCGAACACCGGGGAGCTGTTTTTT. Amino acid sequence: CASGYANTGELFF.

This sequence joins TRBV12-5 and TRBJ1-4; D is possibly TRBD1 (5 bases). The ends were cut back, 6 bases at V and 0 bases at J, with 14 bases in the middle. CDR1 is LGHNT and CDR2 is FRNRAP in the germline V gene. This CDR3 is built from 16 residues. Here the CDR3 reads CASGPGTQTTNEKLFF. CDR3 nucleotide sequence: TGTGCTAGTGGGCCCGGGACCCAAACAACTAATGAAAAACTGTTTTTT.

The chain employs TRBV6-1 and TRBJ1-1, with 7 bases aligning to TRBD1. This CDR3 comprises 15 residues. The V gene end was trimmed by 4 bases and the J gene end by 3 bases; junction bases not matched to a gene: 8. Germline loops: CDR1 MNHNS, CDR2 SASEGT. CDR3 protein: CASSGDSQRDTEAFF. The CDR3 DNA reads as TGTGCCAGCAGTGGGGACAGCCAGAGGGACACTGAAGCTTTCTTT.

V usage is TRBV7-9 and J usage is TRBJ2-7; the match to TRBD2 covers 11 bases. V was clipped by 1 base and J by 3 bases; unmatched bases: 2. This CDR3 region has 15 residues. Germline V lookup: CDR1 SEHNR, CDR2 FQNEAQ (reference sequence). This CDR3 is CASSLELAGDYEQYF. In DNA, the CDR3 is TGTGCCAGCAGCTTAGAACTAGCGGGAGACTACGAGCAGTACTTC.

V and J are TRBV7-3 and TRBJ2-1; 7 bases line up with TRBD2. Germline loops: CDR1 SGHTA, CDR2 FQGTGA. After removal of 5 bases from V and 13 bases from J, the junction contained 11 bases not matched to a gene. This CDR3 is 13 amino acids long. CDR3 nucleotides: TGTGCCAGCAGCGCGGGTGGCGGGAGTCTACAGTTCTTC. Amino acid sequence: CASSAGGGSLQFF.

This clone was seen a few times. Within the sample, other DNA sequences also encode this same CDR3. This sequence joins TRBV19 and TRBJ2-7; 13 bases line up with TRBD2. CDR3 length: 14 residues. Germline loops: CDR1 LNHDA, CDR2 SQIVND (reference sequence). Trimming removed 6 bases from V and 3 bases from J; junction bases left unmatched: 2. In DNA form, the CDR3 reads TGTGCCAGTAGCCGGACTAGCGGGAGCTACGAGCAGTACTTC. Translated: CASSRTSGSYEQYF. The complete variable domain, with remaining parts taken from reference TRBV19 and TRBJ2-7, reads DGGITQSPKYLFRKEGQNVTLSCEQNLNHDAMYWYRQDPGQGLRLIYYSQIVNDFQKGDIAEGYSVSREKKESFPLTVTSAQKNPTAFYLCASSRTSGSYEQYFGPGTRLTVT.

This chain joins TRBV28 and TRBJ1-5; D perhaps matches TRBD1 (6 bases). V was clipped by 3 bases and J by 5 bases, with 11 bases between them. This CDR3 spans 14 amino acids. Germline assignment: CDR1 MDHEN and CDR2 SYDVKM. CDR3 sequence (DNA): TGTGCCAGCAGTTTTTGGGGGGGCTATCAGCCCCAGCATTTT. As protein: CASSFWGGYQPQHF.

The J gene is TRBJ1-1, the V gene TRBV6-6; a possible D gene is TRBD1 (6 bases). This CDR3 is 14 amino acids long. V was cut by 5 bases and J by 2 bases, with 12 bases left in between. In germline, CDR1 is MNHNY, CDR2 SVGAGI (reference sequence). The CDR3 loop reads CASSNGGLNTEAFF. CDR3 sequence (DNA): TGTGCCAGCAGTAACGGGGGGCTCAACACTGAAGCTTTCTTT.

The CDR3: CASSSLNEKLFF. The CDR3, as DNA: TGTGCCAGCAGCTCCCTCAATGAAAAACTGTTTTTT. The rearrangement uses TRBV7-6 and TRBJ1-4; D remains ambiguous. Germline V lookup: CDR1 SGHVS, CDR2 FNYEAQ. The CDR3 runs 12 residues. Trimming cost V 4 bases and J 5 bases, with 5 bases left between them.

The J gene is TRBJ1-1, the V gene TRBV7-2; 9 bases match TRBD1. Germline CDR1 SGHTA, CDR2 FQGNSA. The CDR3 contains 15 residues. The V segment lost 5 bases and the J segment 1 base; nucleotides outside the gene matches: 5. The CDR3 here is CASSLRTGENTEAFF. The DNA for the CDR3 is TGTGCCAGCAGCCTCCGGACAGGGGAGAACACTGAAGCTTTCTTT.

CDR3 sequence reads: CASSFTGFGGYTF. The CDR3 DNA sequence: TGTGCCAGCAGTTTTACAGGGTTCGGCGGCTACACCTTC. The chain uses TRBV28 and TRBJ1-2, with a weak D call TRBD1 (6 bases). Germline CDR1 reads MDHEN; CDR2 reads SYDVKM. The CDR3 has 13 amino acids. Trimming left V 3 bases short and J 8 bases short, with 13 bases between.

CDR3 DNA sequence: TGTGCCAGCAGTTACTCCGGGACAAACTCCTACGAGCAGTACTTC. It yields the protein CASSYSGTNSYEQYF. This chain joins TRBV6-5 and TRBJ2-7, with D possibly matching TRBD1 (6 bases). The CDR3 runs 15 residues. Trimming pared 0 bases from V and 0 bases from J, leaving 9 bases between. In germline, CDR1 is MNHEY, CDR2 SVGAGI.

This clone has more than one count but fewer than ten. The genes are TRBV19 and TRBJ1-1; D might be TRBD1 (6 bases). The CDR3 totals 15 residues. The V gene lost 6 bases and the J gene lost 3 bases, with 17 bases spanning the gap. Germline V lookup: CDR1 LNHDA, CDR2 SQIVND (reference sequence). The CDR3: CASRKQGSIDTEAFF. CDR3 sequence (DNA): TGTGCCAGTAGGAAACAGGGTTCGATTGACACTGAAGCTTTCTTT.

The chain uses TRBV19 and TRBJ2-7, with 10 bases lining up with TRBD1. CDR3 length: 14 residues. CDR1 and CDR2 (germline): LNHDA, SQIVND (reference sequence). The trim removed 5 bases at V and 4 bases at J, leaving 5 bases unmatched. The CDR3 DNA sequence: TGTGCCAGTAGTTTCGGGACAGGGGAGTACGAGCAGTACTTC. Translated, it gives CASSFGTGEYEQYF.

The chain uses TRBV7-2 and TRBJ2-2, with 14 bases lining up with TRBD2. The CDR3 loop spans 16 amino acids. J gave up 6 bases and V 7 bases, and 7 bases lay outside the gene matches. Germline-derived CDR1 and CDR2 are SGHTA and FQGNSA. Here the CDR3 DNA reads TGTGCCAGCATCATGACTAGCGGGAGGGCCCCCGGGGAGCTGTTTTTT. Residues: CASIMTSGRAPGELFF.

The chain is built from TRBV9 and TRBJ1-4; maybe TRBD1 (5 bases). The CDR3 has 16 amino acids. The germline V gene has CDR1 SGDLS and CDR2 YYNGEE. V was clipped by 3 bases and J by 7 bases, with 19 bases between them. The CDR3 coding sequence is TGTGCCAGCAGCGCTGGTCACAGGACGTCGGTTGAAAAACTGTTTTTT. Protein sequence: CASSAGHRTSVEKLFF. Complete variable domain (other parts from reference TRBV9 and TRBJ1-4): DSGVTQTPKHLITATGQRVTLRCSPRSGDLSVYWYQQSLDQGLQFLIQYYNGEERAKGNILERFSAQQFPDLHSELNLSSLELGDSALYFCASSAGHRTSVEKLFFGSGTQLSVL.

This clone was counted only a few times. DNA of the CDR3: TGTGCCAGCAGCTCGCCCGGGACAGGGATTACTGAAGCTTTCTTT. As protein: CASSSPGTGITEAFF. This chain joins TRBV7-9 and TRBJ1-1, with 9 bases aligning to TRBD1. The J segment lost 5 bases and the V segment lost 4 bases, leaving 8 bases of the junction unmatched. The CDR3 length is 15 residues. The germline CDR1 and CDR2 sequences are SEHNR and FQNEAQ (reference sequence).

V gene TRBV6-1 combines with J gene TRBJ1-1; the D gene is possibly TRBD1 (5 bases). The CDR3 sequence is 15 residues long. The germline V gene has CDR1 MNHNS and CDR2 SASEGT. V was shortened by 7 bases and J by 2 bases, with 17 bases between the two germline ends. The CDR3 spells CASTPGGDLNTEAFF. The DNA for the CDR3 is TGTGCCAGCACCCCGGGGGGGGATCTTAACACTGAAGCTTTCTTT.

On this clone: Just one base apart from a much larger clone, this may be a read error. This sequence joins TRBV7-2 and TRBJ2-7; a possible D gene is TRBD2 (5 bases). The CDR3 is made up of 12 amino acids. V lost 4 bases and J 3 bases, leaving 7 bases between the germline ends. Germline CDR1 reads SGHTA; CDR2 reads FQGNSA. This CDR3 is CASSSDYYEQYF. CDR3 bases: TGTGCCAGCAGCTCCGACTACTACGAGCAGTACTTC.

Here the CDR3 DNA reads TGTGCCAGCAGTTTTTCCGGGACTAGCGGGAGGGGCGAGCAGTACTTC. This encodes CASSFSGTSGRGEQYF. The J gene is TRBJ2-7, the V gene TRBV27, with 16 bases aligning to TRBD2. This CDR3 spans 16 amino acids. V trimming: 3 bases; J trimming: 6 bases; junction bases outside the gene matches: 5. Looked up from germline, CDR1 is MNHEY and CDR2 is SMNVEV (reference sequence).